This T cell receptor (beta chain) was observed in a study of shared clonotypes between healthy human individuals. Study-wide points: When compared with the clonotypes that were shared by all four sorted-subset donors, the non-shared clonotypes turned out to have lower generation probabilities.

Sequencing was performed with immunoSEQ multiplex PCR; in TCRdb, only in-frame clones are kept and a portion is missing. The sample consists of some 2 million clones, 95% of them appearing once. Splitting the CD4+ cells yielded a CD45RA+ naive subset and a CD45RA-negative memory subset. V was trimmed by 2 bases and J by 4 bases, leaving 6 bases between them. From germline, CDR1 is SGHVS and CDR2 FQNEAQ. The CDR3 has 12 amino acids. Of note for this clone: What it binds is unknown. This same CDR3 is encoded by further DNA sequences in the sample.

The chain carries TRBV7-8 and TRBJ2-7, with TRBD1 as a possible D gene (5 bases). Material for sequencing was naive CD4+ T cells sorted from blood. Described subset: CD45RA+ positively selected. The clonotype was recovered from a man younger than 35 in good health. The CDR3 coding sequence is TGTGCCAGCAGCTTACAGGGATACGAGCAGTACTTC. The encoded protein is CASSLQGYEQYF.